This section outlines one T cell receptor beta chain sequence together with its context. Its antigen is still unknown. These data are taken from a study of vaccination effects on CD4 cells after COVID-19. Findings and limits, study-wide: Limitations: small convalescent group and missing early post-infection timepoints. Late after vaccination, infection- and vaccine-induced clones showed marked clonal contraction.

The table came from immunoSEQ multiplex PCR; TCRdb's copy has only in-frame clones and leaves some out. The sample yields about 26,000 clones, approximately 79% seen once. This CDR3 has 16 residues. Germline V gene lookup returns CDR1 SGHTA and CDR2 FQGTGA. V lost 10 bases, J lost 1 base, and 12 bases stayed unmatched. Expansion with viral peptide pools was applied to antigen-specific CD4+ T cells by the ViraFEST assay prior to sequencing. Once cultured for nine to ten days, the cells underwent separation to obtain CD4+ T cells. Two doses of BNT162b2 or mRNA-1273 vaccine were administered to participants. Wells containing 1.5 million to 2.5 million PBMC each were cultured with approximately 9.2 IU/ml IL-2 and 8 to 10 ug/ml peptides.

Sequencing was performed on CD4+ T cells from PBMCs cultured with SARS-CoV-2 spike peptides, taken after COVID-19 vaccination. The TCR originated in a human donor who received a COVID-19 vaccine. Some clones in this sample may be carry-over from other donors' samples. The chain joins TRBV7-3 to TRBJ2-5; TRBD2 matches 10 bases. The CDR3 bases are TGTGCCATATCGAGGGTAGCGGGGGGCCCCCAAGAGACCCAGTACTTC. Its translation is CAISRVAGGPQETQYF. Looking up the rest from reference TRBV7-3 and TRBJ2-5 gives the full variable domain: GAGVSQTPSNKVTEKGKYVELRCDPISGHTALYWYRQSLGQGPEFLIYFQGTGAADDSGLPNDRFFAVRPEGSVSTLKIQRTERGDSAVYLCAISRVAGGPQETQYFGPGTRLLVL.